These T cell receptor beta chains were read from a single sample in a study of T cell responses to AZD1222 COVID-19 vaccine. The assay was immunoSEQ multiplex PCR, and TCRdb's table has in-frame clones only and misses some. The repertoire holds approximately 220,000 clones, with 85% to 95% as singletons. This specimen consisted of peripheral blood, obtained on day 0 of MenACWY control vaccination. Receptor source: an adult in good health. CDR3s include the opening cysteine and the closing phenylalanine or tryptophan. The D gene is left open where the match is weak. Size values are once, few and many counts, or a class for expanded clones, and some rows have none.

j_call,d_call,clone_size,v_call,cdr3_nt,cdr3_aa
TRBJ1-2,TRBD1,.,TRBV12-3/TRBV12-4,TGTGCCAGCAGGGGGACAGGGCGAGGCTACACCTTC,CASRGTGRGYTF
TRBJ1-1,TRBD1,.,TRBV29-1,TGCAGCGGGCAGGGAGGGGGCACTTTCGCTGAAGCTTTCTTT,CSGQGGGTFAEAFF
TRBJ1-4,.,.,TRBV7-2,TGTGCCAGCAGGGACCCAGGTCTCCTGAGGGAAAAACTGTTTTTT,CASRDPGLLREKLFF
TRBJ2-5,TRBD2,.,TRBV6-5,TGTGCCAGCTTCAAGGGGACTAGCGGAGAAGAGACCCAGTACTTC,CASFKGTSGEETQYF
TRBJ1-1,.,.,TRBV28,TGTGCCAGCATCTACAGGGCTGAAGCTTTCTTT,CASIYRAEAFF
TRBJ2-1,.,.,TRBV5-1,TGCGCCAGCATTGGACAGTTTAGAGATGAGCAGTTCTTC,CASIGQFRDEQFF
TRBJ2-6,.,.,TRBV5-6,TGTGCCAGCAGCGCCGGGGGATCCCAGGCCAACGTCCTGACTTTC,CASSAGGSQANVLTF
TRBJ2-2,.,once,TRBV24-1,TGTGCCACCAGTGAAACAGGGTGGCCCGGGGAGCTGTTTTTT,CATSETGWPGELFF
TRBJ1-4,TRBD1,few,TRBV7-9,TGTGCCAGCAGCTTATCCTCGACAGGGTCTAATGAAAAACTGTTTTTT,CASSLSSTGSNEKLFF
TRBJ2-1,.,.,TRBV18,TGTGCCAGCTCACCTCGGCAGGGCAGCAATGAGCAGTTCTTC,CASSPRQGSNEQFF
TRBJ1-2,.,.,TRBV2,TGTGCCAGCAGCCTCCGCCAGGTCGGCTATGGCTACACCTTC,CASSLRQVGYGYTF
TRBJ2-3,TRBD2,.,TRBV30,TGTGCCTGGAGGGTAGCGGGGAATACAGATACGCAGTATTTT,CAWRVAGNTDTQYF
TRBJ1-5,.,.,TRBV7-8,TGTGCCAGCAGCCCAAGGGGCCATAGCAATCAGCCCCAGCATTTT,CASSPRGHSNQPQHF
TRBJ1-5,TRBD1,.,TRBV28,TGTGCCAGCAGTCGACAGGGTGGTGGCAATCAGCCCCAGCATTTT,CASSRQGGGNQPQHF
TRBJ1-1,.,.,TRBV19,TGTGCCAGTAGTAAAGGCATATTTCCTACTGAAGCTTTCTTT,CASSKGIFPTEAFF
TRBJ2-2,.,.,TRBV5-1,TGCGCCAGCAGCTTTGAGCGGCCGAACACCGGGGAGCTGTTTTTT,CASSFERPNTGELFF
TRBJ1-2,TRBD1,once,TRBV6-6,TGTGCCAGCAGTTACACGGGACAGGGAGGGGGATCTGGCTACACCTTC,CASSYTGQGGGSGYTF
TRBJ1-2,TRBD1,.,TRBV2,TGTGCCAGCAGTGTATACAGGGGGCTTGGCTACACCTTC,CASSVYRGLGYTF
TRBJ1-1,.,once,TRBV7-3,TGTGCCAGCAGCTCCGGGACGGGGAGGACTGAAGCTTTCTTT,CASSSGTGRTEAFF
TRBJ2-3,.,.,TRBV19,TGTGCCAGTAGTGATCAAGGGGGAGCAGATACGCAGTATTTT,CASSDQGGADTQYF
TRBJ1-4,TRBD1,.,TRBV7-8,TGTGCCAGCAGCTTAGTAAGGACAGGGCTTGAAAAACTGTTTTTT,CASSLVRTGLEKLFF
TRBJ1-1,TRBD1,.,TRBV19,TGTGCCAGTAGTATCCCGGGACAGGGGGACACTGAAGCTTTCTTT,CASSIPGQGDTEAFF
TRBJ1-5,.,.,TRBV5-4,TGTGCCAGCAGCCCTGGACTGAGCAATCAGCCCCAGCATTTT,CASSPGLSNQPQHF
TRBJ2-5,.,.,TRBV5-1,TGCGCCAGCAGCGGCGGGACAGCGGGGGAGACCCAGTACTTC,CASSGGTAGETQYF
TRBJ1-3,.,.,TRBV7-9,TGTGCCAGCAGCCTATCCAGTGGAAACACCATATATTTT,CASSLSSGNTIYF
TRBJ2-3,.,once,TRBV6-6,TGTGCCAGCAGTCGTGGGGGCACAGATACGCAGTATTTT,CASSRGGTDTQYF
TRBJ2-1,TRBD1,.,TRBV28,TGTGCCAGCACCTCATCAGGGGGACCGAGCTCCTACAATGAGCAGTTCTTC,CASTSSGGPSSYNEQFF
TRBJ1-4,.,.,TRBV5-1,TGCGCCAGCAGCGCCTCACAGCCAACTAATGAAAAACTGTTTTTT,CASSASQPTNEKLFF
TRBJ1-3,.,.,TRBV4-1,TGCGCCAGCAGCCAAGATGGCTTGGTAGGTGGAAACACCATATATTTT,CASSQDGLVGGNTIYF
TRBJ1-1,.,.,TRBV20-1,TGCAGTGCTAGAGGGGACACCGAAGCTTTCTTT,CSARGDTEAFF
TRBJ1-5,.,.,TRBV27,TGTGCCAGCAGTGCACGAGGGTCACGGCAGCCCCAGCATTTT,CASSARGSRQPQHF
TRBJ1-2,.,.,TRBV12-3/TRBV12-4,TGTGCCAGCAGTCCAGGGTCGGATGGCTACACCTTC,CASSPGSDGYTF
TRBJ2-7,.,once,TRBV15,TGTGCCACCAGCAGAGAGAAACGGCTCGAGCAGTACTTC,CATSREKRLEQYF
TRBJ1-1,.,.,TRBV6-6,TGTGCCAGCCGGACTCCGGGGGGAGGGAGCACTGAAGCTTTCTTT,CASRTPGGGSTEAFF
TRBJ1-5,TRBD1,.,TRBV10-3,TGTGCCATCTGGGGGGGACAGGGGATAAGTCAGCCCCAGCATTTT,CAIWGGQGISQPQHF
TRBJ1-1,TRBD1,once,TRBV25-1,TGTGCCAGCAGTACCGCCCCGGGACAGGGTTTCACTGAAGCTTTCTTT,CASSTAPGQGFTEAFF
TRBJ2-3,.,.,TRBV9,TGTGCCAGCAGCGCCCGGGGAATGGATACGCAGTATTTT,CASSARGMDTQYF
TRBJ1-5,.,.,TRBV19,TGTGCCAGTAGTAGGGACGGTACAAGCAATCAGCCCCAGCATTTT,CASSRDGTSNQPQHF
TRBJ2-1,.,.,TRBV11-2,TGTGCCAGCAGCTTAGCGGGGGCCTACAATGAGCAGTTCTTC,CASSLAGAYNEQFF
TRBJ2-5,TRBD2,.,TRBV3-1/TRBV3-2,TGTGCCAGCAGATGGGGGGGAGAGACCCAGTACTTC,CASRWGGETQYF
TRBJ1-6,.,once,TRBV28,TGTGCCAGCAGTTTATCTGGAGGAACAGTTTCACCCCTCCACTTT,CASSLSGGTVSPLHF
TRBJ2-2,TRBD2,.,TRBV24-1,TGTGCCACCAGTGGCGGGGGTGGAGGGCTACACACCGGGGAGCTGTTTTTT,CATSGGGGGLHTGELFF
TRBJ2-7,.,.,TRBV6-5,TGTGCCAGCAGTTACCTTTCGGGGGAGACCTACGAGCAGTACTTC,CASSYLSGETYEQYF
TRBJ1-6,TRBD1,.,TRBV30,TGTGCCTGGAGGGGACAGGGTGGGCTTTCACCCCTCCACTTT,CAWRGQGGLSPLHF
TRBJ2-5,.,.,TRBV11-3,TGTGCCAGCAGCTCCCGGGACGGACTAAAAGAGACCCAGTACTTC,CASSSRDGLKETQYF
TRBJ2-5,.,.,TRBV6-1,TGTGCCAGCAGCGGACGACAGTACCAAGAGACCCAGTACTTC,CASSGRQYQETQYF
TRBJ1-2,TRBD1,few,TRBV5-1,TGCGCCAGCAGCTGGGGACAGACCTATGGCTACACCTTC,CASSWGQTYGYTF
TRBJ1-4,.,.,TRBV30,TGTGCCTGGAGTGTTATGAAGGCTAAATATGAAAAACTGTTTTTT,CAWSVMKAKYEKLFF
TRBJ2-5,.,.,TRBV18,TGTGCCAGCTCACCACAAGCAGGGAAAGGGACCCAGTACTTC,CASSPQAGKGTQYF